These 22 T cell receptor beta chains share one sample of origin, sequenced in a study of cytomegalovirus exposure and HLA in healthy donors. With 60 Vbeta and 13 Jbeta primers, the PCR was carried out. Sequencing used immunoSEQ multiplex PCR; TCRdb keeps in-frame clones, though not all of them. Of over 200,000 clones listed, around nine tenths were seen once; the top ten hold roughly 1%. The sample consisted of PBMCs. Every receptor here comes from a woman aged 18-30 years in good health and CMV-seronegative.

The chain links TRBV9 to TRBJ2-1, with TRBD2 matching over 12 bases. This CDR3 spans 16 amino acids. In germline, CDR1 is SGDLS, CDR2 YYNGEE. With V trimmed by 1 base and J by 6 bases, 5 bases remained unmatched. CDR3 coding DNA: TGTGCCAGCAGCGTAAACTCACTAGCGGGAGGCAATGAGCAGTTCTTC. This sequence encodes CASSVNSLAGGNEQFF.

The rearrangement uses TRBV11-1 and TRBJ2-1; possible D gene TRBD1, 6 bases. CDR1 and CDR2 from the germline V gene are SGHAT and FQDESV (reference sequence). V was clipped by 8 bases and J by 0 bases, with 14 bases between them. This CDR3 has 15 residues. Written as DNA, the CDR3 is TGTGCCAGCCGCCGGACAGCTCTCTCCTACAATGAGCAGTTCTTC. This sequence encodes CASRRTALSYNEQFF.

The chain joins TRBV7-9 to TRBJ2-7; TRBD1 agrees at 7 bases. Trimming cost V 0 bases and J 12 bases; bases outside gene matches: 5. Germline-derived CDR1 and CDR2 are SEHNR and FQNEAQ (reference sequence). The length of the CDR3 is 12 residues. The CDR3: CASSLAGTEAYF. CDR3 DNA: TGTGCCAGCAGCTTAGCCGGGACAGAAGCGTACTTC.

The V call is TRBV4-1, the J call TRBJ2-1; 9 bases match TRBD2. This CDR3 is 15 amino acids long. V was clipped by 4 bases and J by 1 base; unmatched bases: 2. Germline V gene lookup returns CDR1 MGHRA and CDR2 YSYEKL. The CDR3 loop is CASSPTSGSYNEQFF. In DNA form, the CDR3 reads TGCGCCAGCAGCCCTACTAGCGGGTCCTACAATGAGCAGTTCTTC.

The V call is TRBV7-2, the J call TRBJ1-2; no clear D. The V gene's germline CDR1 is SGHTA and CDR2 FQGNSA. V was shortened by 5 bases and J by 10 bases, with 17 bases between the two germline ends. This CDR3 is 13 amino acids long. The DNA of the CDR3 is TGTGCCAGCAGCCCCGGGTCCCGGTTTGACTACACCTTC. It translates to CASSPGSRFDYTF.

This clone was seen a handful of times. The chain is built from TRBV5-6 and TRBJ1-1; 8 nucleotides match TRBD1. V shed 0 bases and J 5 bases; nucleotides not matched to a gene: 9. Germline V CDR1 and CDR2: SGHDT, YYEEEE. There are 16 residues in the CDR3. CDR3 region: CASSLGIGQGATEAFF. CDR3 sequence (DNA): TGTGCCAGCAGCTTGGGAATCGGTCAGGGGGCGACTGAAGCTTTCTTT. Looking up the rest from reference TRBV5-6 and TRBJ1-1 gives the full variable domain: DAGVTQSPTHLIKTRGQQVTLRCSPKSGHDTVSWYQQALGQGPQFIFQYYEEEERQRGNFPDRFSGHQFPNYSSELNVNALLLGDSALYLCASSLGIGQGATEAFFGQGTRLTVV.

As DNA, the CDR3 is TGTGCCAGCAGCCCCGGAGGTACAGGGGAGACCCAGTACTTC. It yields the protein CASSPGGTGETQYF. J is TRBJ2-5 and V is TRBV9, with D possibly matching TRBD1 (6 bases). The CDR3 is 14 residues long. Looked up from germline, CDR1 is SGDLS and CDR2 is YYNGEE. Trimming shortened V by 4 bases and J by 5 bases, and 15 bases separated the two germline ends.

The V gene is TRBV15, the J gene TRBJ2-3, with 7 bases aligning to TRBD1. The CDR3 has 15 residues. V gave up 9 bases and J gave up 2 bases; unmatched junction bases: 11. Germline loops: CDR1 LNHNV, CDR2 YYDKDF (reference sequence). Written as DNA, the CDR3 is TGTGCCACGAGGAACCGGGACAGAAACACAGATACGCAGTATTTT. Translated: CATRNRDRNTDTQYF.

The chain has TRBV7-9 and TRBJ2-7, with a tentative D call TRBD2 (5 bases). V lost 3 bases, J lost 3 bases, and 12 bases lay in between. There are 14 residues in the CDR3. Germline V gene data show CDR1 as SEHNR and CDR2 as FQNEAQ (reference sequence). The CDR3, as DNA: TGTGCCAGCAGCTTGTACGGGGATGACTACGAGCAGTACTTC. Translating gives CASSLYGDDYEQYF.

In DNA, the CDR3 is TGTGCCAGCACAGGGACAACGAACTATGGCTACACCTTC. Translated: CASTGTTNYGYTF. V and J are TRBV7-9 and TRBJ1-2; D might be TRBD1 (6 bases). The length of the CDR3 is 13 residues. V dropped 7 bases and J dropped 2 bases, with 11 bases sitting between them. Per the germline V gene, CDR1 is SEHNR and CDR2 is FQNEAQ (reference sequence).

This clone has more than one count but fewer than ten. This sequence joins TRBV18 and TRBJ2-3; 9 nucleotides match TRBD2. Germline lookup yields CDR1 KGHSH and CDR2 LQKENI. This CDR3 is 16 amino acids long. V shed 3 bases, J shed 5 bases, and the junction held 9 bases outside the gene matches. CDR3 protein: CASSPDSRAGGDTQYF. CDR3 bases: TGTGCCAGCTCACCTGACTCGCGAGCGGGGGGAGATACGCAGTATTTT.

The V and J genes are TRBV10-1 and TRBJ1-5; D not resolved. CDR1 and CDR2 from the germline V gene are WNHNN and SYGVQD (reference sequence). This CDR3 is built from 11 residues. The V end lost 10 bases, the J end lost 6 bases, and 10 bases lay between the germline ends. CDR3 nucleotides: TGCGCCACCCTCGGGTTTCAGCCCCAGCATTTT. Protein: CATLGFQPQHF.

This clone was recorded a few times. The rearrangement links TRBV5-5 to TRBJ2-2; perhaps TRBD2 as D (6 bases). Trimming stripped 4 bases from V and 7 bases from J, with 14 bases between. This CDR3 has 14 residues. Per germline, CDR1 SGHKS and CDR2 YYEKEE (reference sequence). The chain's CDR3 is CASSPGLVGGELFF. The CDR3 DNA follows: TGTGCCAGCAGCCCGGGACTGGTCGGCGGGGAGCTGTTTTTT.

The rearrangement uses TRBV7-9 and TRBJ1-1; 7 bases agree with TRBD1. The CDR3 is 15 residues long. In germline, CDR1 is SEHNR, CDR2 FQNEAQ (reference sequence). V lost 3 bases and J lost 5; bases outside the gene matches: 9. The CDR3 loop reads CASSFIQGVRTEAFF. In nucleotides, the CDR3 is TGTGCCAGCAGCTTCATTCAGGGGGTAAGGACTGAAGCTTTCTTT.

This clone has a handful of counts. The V gene is TRBV5-1, the J gene TRBJ1-1, with 9 bases lining up with TRBD1. Germline values: CDR1 SGHRS, CDR2 YFSETQ. The V gene end was trimmed by 2 bases and the J gene end by 5 bases; junction bases not matched to a gene: 4. The CDR3 extends over 14 amino acids. CDR3 nucleotides: TGCGCCAGCAGCTTTACGGGACAGGGAACTGAAGCTTTCTTT. Protein product: CASSFTGQGTEAFF.

The V and J genes are TRBV9 and TRBJ1-2; D is undetermined. V lost 4 bases, J lost 4 bases, and 11 bases lay in between. CDR1 and CDR2 from the germline V gene are SGDLS and YYNGEE. The CDR3 consists of 13 residues. CDR3 nucleotides: TGTGCCAGCAGCCCCCCGGGTTCCTATGGCTACACCTTC. It encodes CASSPPGSYGYTF.

Only one count was recorded for this clone. The chain links TRBV27 to TRBJ2-1, with 8 bases lining up with TRBD1. Unmatched junction bases numbered 19, after V lost 10 bases and J lost 8 bases. This CDR3 spans 16 amino acids. In germline, CDR1 is MNHEY, CDR2 SMNVEV (reference sequence). This CDR3 reads CATTTFGQGPRDEQFF. Here the CDR3 DNA reads TGTGCCACCACCACCTTCGGACAGGGCCCTCGGGATGAGCAGTTCTTC.

This clone has only a few counts. The chain recombines TRBV5-4 with TRBJ1-1; D not certain. V was pared by 4 bases and J by 4 bases, with 17 bases between. This CDR3 spans 15 amino acids. Germline loops: CDR1 SGHNT, CDR2 YYREEE (reference sequence). DNA of the CDR3: TGTGCCAGCAGCCCCTCTCCCGGATCGGGCACTGAAGCTTTCTTT. It translates to CASSPSPGSGTEAFF.

The chain joins TRBV28 to TRBJ1-2, with D perhaps matching TRBD1 (5 bases). The CDR3 loop spans 14 amino acids. CDR1 MDHEN and CDR2 SYDVKM come from the germline V gene. V was clipped by 1 base and J by 7 bases, with 13 bases between them. CDR3 sequence (DNA): TGTGCCAGCAGTTTATACGGATCCCAGGGTGGCTACACCTTC. Residues: CASSLYGSQGGYTF.

The genes are TRBV4-1 and TRBJ2-1; D remains unclear. Germline V gene lookup returns CDR1 MGHRA and CDR2 YSYEKL. The CDR3 totals 17 residues. The V gene lost 0 bases and the J gene lost 2 bases, with 14 bases spanning the gap. The CDR3 DNA reads as TGCGCCAGCAGCCAAGACTTGGCCAGGTCAACCTACAATGAGCAGTTCTTC. Protein: CASSQDLARSTYNEQFF.

This chain links TRBV9 with TRBJ2-5; D may be TRBD1 (6 bases). The closer fit of TRBJ2-7 to the DNA end suggests the J call may be wrong. The CDR3 sequence is 17 residues long. CDR1 and CDR2 from the germline V gene are SGDLS and YYNGEE. The CDR3 region is CASSAGAGNAPPYEQYF. For the CDR3, the DNA is TGTGCCAGCAGCGCAGGGGCAGGCAACGCTCCACCCTACGAGCAGTACTTC.

The chain is built from TRBV6-1 and TRBJ1-1, with unresolved D. The V gene's germline CDR1 is MNHNS and CDR2 SASEGT. This CDR3 region has 12 residues. Trimming shortened V by 4 bases and J by 5 bases, and 8 bases separated the two germline ends. The CDR3 is CASSVTETEAFF. CDR3 bases: TGTGCCAGCAGTGTAACAGAGACTGAAGCTTTCTTT.